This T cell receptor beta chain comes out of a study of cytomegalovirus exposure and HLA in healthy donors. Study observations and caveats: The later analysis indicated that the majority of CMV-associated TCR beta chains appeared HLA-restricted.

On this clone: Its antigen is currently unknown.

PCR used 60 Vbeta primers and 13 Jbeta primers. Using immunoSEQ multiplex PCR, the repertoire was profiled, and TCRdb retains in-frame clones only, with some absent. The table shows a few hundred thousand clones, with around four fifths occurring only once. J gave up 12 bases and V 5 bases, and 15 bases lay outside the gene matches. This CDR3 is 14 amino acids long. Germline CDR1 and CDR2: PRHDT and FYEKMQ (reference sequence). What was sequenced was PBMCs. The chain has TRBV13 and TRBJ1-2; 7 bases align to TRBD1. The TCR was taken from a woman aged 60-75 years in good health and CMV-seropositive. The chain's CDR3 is CASSHTPRQGLDTF. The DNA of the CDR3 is TGTGCCAGCAGCCACACTCCCCGACAGGGTCTGGACACCTTC.